These 5 T cell receptor beta chains were all obtained from the same sample, sequenced in a study of T cells after yellow fever vaccination. TCRdb recomputed calls from the 5' RACE reads with MiXCR, one row per CDR3 protein. Of about 220,000 distinct CDR3 sequences listed, 2.5% to 3.5% are singletons. This sample comprised CD4+ T cells sorted from PBMCs, obtained 10 days after the yellow fever booster vaccination. These receptors came from a man between 18 and 29 years old who received the YFV17D yellow fever vaccine.

This clonotype was recorded at least ten times. The chain couples TRBV12-3 or TRBV12-4 to TRBJ2-3; tentatively, D is TRBD1 (5 bases). The CDR3 totals 11 residues. Trimming pared 6 bases from V and 8 bases from J, leaving 9 bases between. CDR3 in DNA: TGTGCCAGCAGCCAGGGAACTACGCAGTATTTT. Encoded protein: CASSQGTTQYF.

This clonotype was picked up many times. CDR3 nucleotides: TGTGCCAGCAGTTCCCCGCAGGCTAGCGGCTCCTACGAGCAGTACTTC. The encoded protein is CASSSPQASGSYEQYF. V is TRBV6-2 or TRBV6-3 and J is TRBJ2-7, with TRBD2 matching 7 bases. The V segment lost 4 bases and the J segment 0 bases; nucleotides outside the gene matches: 9. Germline CDR1 MNHEY, CDR2 SVGEGT. The CDR3 is made up of 16 amino acids.

The chain joins TRBV18 to TRBJ2-5; D not certain. The V end was cut by 3 bases, the J end by 5 bases, with 10 bases between. The CDR3 is made up of 13 amino acids. Germline-derived CDR1 and CDR2 are KGHSH and LQKENI. CDR3 loop: CASSPRSSETQYF. The CDR3 region has the DNA TGTGCCAGCTCACCCAGGAGTAGCGAGACCCAGTACTTC. Complete variable domain (other parts from reference TRBV18 and TRBJ2-5): NAGVMQNPRHLVRRRGQEARLRCSPMKGHSHVYWYRQLPEEGLKFMVYLQKENIIDESGMPKERFSAEFPKEGPSILRIQQVVRGDSAAYFCASSPRSSETQYFGPGTRLLVL.

The gene calls are TRBV20-1 and TRBJ1-3, with a weak D call TRBD1 (6 bases). The CDR3 is 13 residues long. CDR1 DFQATT and CDR2 SNEGSKA come from the germline V gene (reference sequence). V was pared by 3 bases and J by 8 bases, with 14 bases between. The CDR3 sequence is CSARPHRVDTIYF. In nucleotides, the CDR3 is TGCAGTGCTAGGCCCCACAGGGTGGACACCATATATTTT.

The sample holds a few counts of this clonotype. The gene calls are TRBV20-1 and TRBJ2-3; the D gene is possibly TRBD2 (5 bases). Trimming cost V 6 bases and J 0 bases, with 10 bases left between them. The germline gives CDR1 DFQATT, CDR2 SNEGSKA (reference sequence). This CDR3 region has 13 residues. The CDR3 sequence is CSAPLGSTDTQYF. The CDR3 DNA follows: TGCAGTGCACCACTAGGGAGCACAGATACGCAGTATTTT.